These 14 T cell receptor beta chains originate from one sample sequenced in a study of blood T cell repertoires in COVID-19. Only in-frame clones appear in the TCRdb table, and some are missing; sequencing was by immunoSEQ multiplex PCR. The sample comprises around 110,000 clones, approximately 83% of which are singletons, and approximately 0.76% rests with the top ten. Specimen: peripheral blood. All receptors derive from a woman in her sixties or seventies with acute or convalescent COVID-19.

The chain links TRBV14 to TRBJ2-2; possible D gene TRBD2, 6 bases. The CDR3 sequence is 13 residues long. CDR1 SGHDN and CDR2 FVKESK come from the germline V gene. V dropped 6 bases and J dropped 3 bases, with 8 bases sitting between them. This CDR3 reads CASSGRYTGELFF. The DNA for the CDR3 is TGTGCCAGCAGTGGGAGGTACACCGGGGAGCTGTTTTTT.

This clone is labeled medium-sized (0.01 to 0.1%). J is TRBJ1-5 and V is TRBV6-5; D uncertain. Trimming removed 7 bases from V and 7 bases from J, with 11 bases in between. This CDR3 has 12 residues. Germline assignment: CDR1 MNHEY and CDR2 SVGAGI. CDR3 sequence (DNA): TGTGCCAGCATGAGCGGGAGGCAGCCCCAGCATTTT. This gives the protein CASMSGRQPQHF.

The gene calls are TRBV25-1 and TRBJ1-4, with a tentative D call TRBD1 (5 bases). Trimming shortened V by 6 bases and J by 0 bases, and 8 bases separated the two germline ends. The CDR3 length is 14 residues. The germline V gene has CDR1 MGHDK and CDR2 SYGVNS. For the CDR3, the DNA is TGTGCCAGCAGGGGGGGTGCAACTAATGAAAAACTGTTTTTT. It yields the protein CASRGGATNEKLFF.

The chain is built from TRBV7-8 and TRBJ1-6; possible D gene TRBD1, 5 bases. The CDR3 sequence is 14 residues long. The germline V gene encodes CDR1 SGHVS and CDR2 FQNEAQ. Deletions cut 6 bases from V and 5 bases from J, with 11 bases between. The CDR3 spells CASSGGEDNSPLHF. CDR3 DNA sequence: TGTGCCAGCAGTGGAGGGGAGGATAATTCACCCCTCCACTTT.

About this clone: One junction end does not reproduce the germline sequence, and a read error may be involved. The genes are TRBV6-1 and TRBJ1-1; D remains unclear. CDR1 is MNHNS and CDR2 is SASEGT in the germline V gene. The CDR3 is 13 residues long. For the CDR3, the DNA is TGTGCCAGCAGGGAAGGGAGGAACACTGAAGCTTTCTTT. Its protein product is CASREGRNTEAFF.

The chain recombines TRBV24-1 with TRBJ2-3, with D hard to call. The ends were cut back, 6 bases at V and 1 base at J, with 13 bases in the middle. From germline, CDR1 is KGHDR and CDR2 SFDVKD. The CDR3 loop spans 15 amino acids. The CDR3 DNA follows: TGTGCCACCAGTAGTAGGCTAGGTGGCACAGATACGCAGTATTTT. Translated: CATSSRLGGTDTQYF.

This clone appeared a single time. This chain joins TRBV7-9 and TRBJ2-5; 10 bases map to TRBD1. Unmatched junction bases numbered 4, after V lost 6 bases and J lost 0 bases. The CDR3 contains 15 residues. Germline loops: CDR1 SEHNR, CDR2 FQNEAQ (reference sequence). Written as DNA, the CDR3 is TGTGCCAGCAGTTCGACAGGGGGCGACCAAGAGACCCAGTACTTC. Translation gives CASSSTGGDQETQYF.

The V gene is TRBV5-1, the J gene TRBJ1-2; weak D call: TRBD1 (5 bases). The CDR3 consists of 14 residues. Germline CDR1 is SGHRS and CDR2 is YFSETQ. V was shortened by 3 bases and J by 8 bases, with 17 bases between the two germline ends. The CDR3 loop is CASSYGGRSEGYTF. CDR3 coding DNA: TGCGCCAGCAGCTATGGGGGGAGATCGGAGGGCTACACCTTC.

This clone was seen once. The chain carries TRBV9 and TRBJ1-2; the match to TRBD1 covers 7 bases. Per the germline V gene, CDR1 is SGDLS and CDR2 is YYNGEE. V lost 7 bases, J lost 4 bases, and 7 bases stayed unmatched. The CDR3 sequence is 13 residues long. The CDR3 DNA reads TGTGCCAGCCCCATAGGGGGCTCCTATGGCTACACCTTC. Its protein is CASPIGGSYGYTF.

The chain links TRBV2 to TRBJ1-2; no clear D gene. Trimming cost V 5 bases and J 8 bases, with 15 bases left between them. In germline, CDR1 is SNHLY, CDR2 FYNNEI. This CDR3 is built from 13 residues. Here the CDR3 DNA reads TGTGCCAGCAGTATCGACTCTATCTCGGGCTACACCTTC. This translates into CASSIDSISGYTF.

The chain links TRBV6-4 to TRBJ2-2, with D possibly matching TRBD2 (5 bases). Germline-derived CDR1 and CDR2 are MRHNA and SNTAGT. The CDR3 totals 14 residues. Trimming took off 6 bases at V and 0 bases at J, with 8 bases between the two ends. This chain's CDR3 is CASRVLANTGELFF. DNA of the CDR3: TGTGCCAGCAGGGTACTAGCGAACACCGGGGAGCTGTTTTTT.

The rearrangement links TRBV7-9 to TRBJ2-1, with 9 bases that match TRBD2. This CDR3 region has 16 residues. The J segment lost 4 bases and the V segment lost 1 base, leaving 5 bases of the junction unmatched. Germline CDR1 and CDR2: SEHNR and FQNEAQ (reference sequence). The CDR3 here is CASSLGASGAYNEQFF. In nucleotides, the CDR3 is TGTGCCAGCAGCTTAGGGGCTAGCGGGGCTTACAATGAGCAGTTCTTC.

CDR3 coding DNA: TGTGCCAGCAGATCAGGACTAGCGGGGAACCAAGAGACCCAGTACTTC. Translated, it gives CASRSGLAGNQETQYF. This chain connects TRBV2 to TRBJ2-5; 12 nucleotides agree with TRBD2. This CDR3 contains 16 residues. Germline CDR1 SNHLY, CDR2 FYNNEI. The V segment lost 6 bases and the J segment 0 bases; nucleotides outside the gene matches: 5.

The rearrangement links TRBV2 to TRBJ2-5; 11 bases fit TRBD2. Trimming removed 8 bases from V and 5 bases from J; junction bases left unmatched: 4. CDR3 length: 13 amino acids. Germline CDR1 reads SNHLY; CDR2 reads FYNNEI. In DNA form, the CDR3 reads TGTGCCAGCTGTAGCGGGAGGGAGGAGACCCAGTACTTC. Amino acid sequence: CASCSGREETQYF.